This TCR beta chain was sequenced for a study of blood T cells in healthy people across ages (dated by TCRdb to the mid-2010s). Study-level background: Template switching captured roughly one uniquely barcoded TCR beta cDNA molecule per two T cells in model experiments. To track age-related changes in TCR beta repertoire diversity, the study relied on deep sequencing normalized with unique cDNA molecular identifiers. The donors were divided into four age groups: young (average around 17 years), middle-aged (approximately 39), aged (around 59) and long-lived (roughly 82). To avoid experimental bias, donors of different ages were distributed randomly across sequencing lanes. For two donors (one aged 18 to 29 and one aged 80 or older), the study analyzed two additional independent replicas of 1 million unique cDNA reads from the same blood draw.

V sheds 4 bases and J sheds 5 bases, leaving 16 bases between their ends. The CDR3 measures 15 amino acids from cysteine to phenylalanine. The read is trimmed to its CDR3 DNA, 45 bases read in frame from base 1. Sequences SGHRS (CDR1) and YFSETQ (CDR2) are obtained from the germline V gene. The 40 or so donors, aged about 6 to 100 years, were systemically healthy Caucasian individuals from Russia. Each donor gave ten milliliters of peripheral blood, drawn into EDTA-treated Vacutainer tubes. Ficoll-Paque density-gradient centrifugation was used to isolate PBMCs, with at least 7 million obtained per sample. Total RNA, at least 5 micrograms per sample, was extracted from PBMCs with Trizol reagent. Naive CD45RAhigh/CD27high T cell percentages were measured by flow cytometry on a PBMC aliquot from every donor. Libraries were made using 5' RACE. The instrument was an Illumina HiSeq 2500. A second PCR of about 7 to 12 cycles was performed with a sample-barcoded 5' primer and a J-beta primer mix. A template-switch 5' adaptor carrying 12 random nucleotides introduced a unique molecular identifier onto each TCR beta cDNA molecule. Each sample yielded at least 3 million CDR3-containing paired-end reads. The Mint cDNA synthesis kit, primed by a TRBC-specific oligonucleotide, was used to synthesize first-strand cDNA from all RNA. After uracil-DNA glycosylase treatment, a first 18-cycle PCR used universal primers M1SS and BC2_uni_R on all cDNA. On the study's bioinformatics: For normalization, 1 million high-quality reads, each with a distinct molecular identifier, were randomly selected from each sample. Instead of being binned into consensus sequences, reads with shared molecular identifiers were discarded. CDR3 identification, clonotype clustering and error correction used MiTCR with a Q25 quality threshold and the strictest error-elimination algorithm. Lower-bound total TCR beta diversity was estimated with a nonparametric unseen species model using Euler transformation. The public reads were quality trimmed at Q25 with fastp and then assembled into clones with MiXCR by TCRdb, keeping productive beta chains. Each CDR3 protein gets just one entry, which takes the most common genes and DNA from the rows behind it. The V and J calls were determined by TCRdb, not by the authors. The sample records about a million distinct CDR3 sequences, roughly 48% of which are singletons. Jointly, the top ten make up roughly 13% of the sample.

Findings and caveats that apply to the study as a whole: Because profiling used bulk unsorted PBMCs, naive and antigen-experienced compartments could not be compared conclusively. As age increased, observed TCR beta diversity per million T cells dropped in a roughly linear way, and a significant reduction was already evident by age 40. Because donor CMV infection status was unknown, age-related changes in expanded clonotypes were potentially confounded. Compared with the aged group, more naive CD4+ T cells, fewer expanded clones and increased TCR diversity were shown by the long-lived group, suggesting age selection. Total diversity estimates from one million sequenced T cells were considered lower bounds and underestimates. A strong correlation was found between observed TCR beta diversity and the percentage of naive T cells measured by flow cytometry.

Remarks on this clonotype: Which antigen it targets is not known. Base qualities are not provided; no much larger clone lies one nucleotide away.

This chain is built from TRBV5-1 and TRBJ1-5; the D gene is possibly TRBD1, with 5 bases matching. The clonotype was recovered from a man aged 25 to 40 in good health. Sample: blood. The bases are TGCGCCAGCAGCCCAGGCGGGGCAGGAGATCAGCCCCAGCATTTT. It is translated as CASSPGGAGDQPQHF.